This section outlines one T cell receptor beta chain sequence together with its context. Original data processing: From reference gene primer amplification, estimates of nucleated cell counts were derived. TCRdb's table, derived via immunoSEQ multiplex PCR, lists solely in-frame clones and lacks some. V and J calls and clone size are as listed in that table; D and trimming were resolved from the DNA. Of 350,000 to 400,000 clones listed, about 89% were seen once; the top ten hold just over 0.85%. Each exposed participant met a COVID-19 case in the 2 weeks preceding study entry. The entry originates in a study of blood T cell repertoires in COVID-19. About the study: Sample material is recorded as cDNA or gDNA derived from T cells, B-cell-depleted T cells, or PBMCs.

CDR3 length equals 16 residues. The V and J ends lost 3 bases and 4 bases respectively, with 18 bases between them. From germline, CDR1 is KGHSH and CDR2 LQKENI. Sequencing input: PBMCs or T cells enriched from blood (not recorded which). The chain links TRBV18 to TRBJ1-1; the D is unclear. This clonotype was sampled from a woman in her thirties or forties who had been exposed to COVID-19. Here the CDR3 DNA reads TGTGCCAGCTCACCCTCCGGTACCCCCGCGAGCACTGAAGCTTTCTTT. It encodes CASSPSGTPASTEAFF.